This is a list of T cell receptor beta chains from one sample in a study of shared clonotypes between healthy human individuals. Produced via immunoSEQ multiplex PCR; TCRdb's table is partial and in-frame only. The sample comprises 450,000 to 500,000 clones, more than 75% of which are singletons, and approximately 12% rests with the top ten. The sequenced sample consisted of PBMCs. The receptors shown here come from a woman aged 35 to 49 in good health. Some clones in this sample may be carry-over from other donors' samples. Both conserved end residues are part of each CDR3. D genes are given only for firm matches. Expanded clones get a size class; other rows say once, few or many, or leave the size out.

>-|once|TRBJ1-1|TRBV11-2
CASSFDRRNTEAFF
TGTGCCAGCAGCTTTGACAGGAGGAACACTGAAGCTTTCTTT
>-|-|TRBJ1-3|TRBV5-1
CASSSGTLGNTIYF
TGCGCCAGCAGCTCTGGGACTCTTGGAAACACCATATATTTT
>-|-|TRBJ2-1|TRBV2
CASIGPIGNEQFF
TGTGCCAGCATTGGGCCCATTGGGAATGAGCAGTTCTTC
>-|-|TRBJ2-5|TRBV11-2
CASSAYAGTQYF
TGTGCCAGCAGCGCCTACGCGGGGACCCAGTACTTC
>TRBD2|-|TRBJ2-3|TRBV7-2
CASSLHSGRTDTQYF
TGTGCCAGCAGTCTTCATAGCGGGAGGACAGATACGCAGTATTTT
>-|-|TRBJ2-2|TRBV27
CASSLFALNTGELFF
TGTGCCAGCAGTTTATTTGCACTGAACACCGGGGAGCTGTTTTTT
>-|-|TRBJ2-2|TRBV4-3
CASSQDNTGELFF
TGCGCCAGCAGCCAAGACAACACCGGGGAGCTGTTTTTT
>-|few|TRBJ1-5|TRBV11-2
CASSPASGAGDQPQHF
TGTGCCAGCAGCCCCGCTTCGGGGGCGGGCGATCAGCCCCAGCATTTT
>TRBD1|-|TRBJ1-2|TRBV10-3
CAISPGGHGYTF
TGTGCCATCAGTCCAGGGGGACATGGCTACACCTTC
>-|-|TRBJ1-4|TRBV5-4
CASSEQSNEKLFF
TGTGCCAGCAGCGAACAGTCTAATGAAAAACTGTTTTTT
>-|-|TRBJ1-2|TRBV6-1
CASRTRRDYGYTF
TGTGCCAGCAGAACCCGACGGGACTATGGCTACACCTTC
>-|-|TRBJ2-7|TRBV25-1
CASSDWATYEQYF
TGTGCCAGCAGTGATTGGGCAACCTACGAGCAGTACTTC
>-|-|TRBJ1-2|TRBV29-1
CSAAEGGTSSGYTF
TGCAGCGCCGCTGAGGGGGGGACGTCCAGCGGCTACACCTTC
>-|-|TRBJ2-7|TRBV11-1
CASSFGGGLNEQYF
TGTGCCAGCAGCTTCGGAGGAGGGCTCAACGAGCAGTACTTC
>-|-|TRBJ1-1|TRBV28
CASSYSETLNTEAFF
TGTGCCAGCAGCTACAGTGAGACCTTGAACACTGAAGCTTTCTTT
>-|-|TRBJ2-7|TRBV6-1
CASSEMGTTTYEQYF
TGTGCCAGCAGCGAGATGGGGACGACTACCTACGAGCAGTACTTC
>-|-|TRBJ2-7|TRBV10-3
CAISEKQGSYEQYF
TGTGCCATCAGTGAGAAACAGGGATCCTACGAGCAGTACTTC
>-|-|TRBJ1-2|TRBV2
CASSDTGFYGYTF
TGTGCCAGCAGTGACACGGGGTTCTATGGCTACACCTTC
>TRBD2|-|TRBJ2-7|TRBV27
CASSPTSGRAQAYEQYF
TGTGCCAGCAGCCCCACTAGCGGGAGGGCCCAGGCCTACGAGCAGTACTTC
>-|-|TRBJ2-1|TRBV5-1
CASSIGAGQLEGVGNEQFF
TGCGCCAGCAGCATTGGGGCAGGGCAACTTGAAGGGGTGGGGAATGAGCAGTTCTTC
>-|-|TRBJ2-7|TRBV20-1
CSAAKNEQYF
TGCAGTGCGGCAAAAAACGAGCAGTACTTC
>-|few|TRBJ1-1|TRBV19
CASSMVGFTEAFF
TGTGCCAGTAGTATGGTGGGATTCACTGAAGCTTTCTTT
>-|-|TRBJ2-1|TRBV25-1
CASSEYYGTRNEQFF
TGTGCCAGCAGTGAATATTACGGGACCCGCAATGAGCAGTTCTTC
>-|-|TRBJ2-7|TRBV11-2
CASSFASPYEQYF
TGTGCCAGCAGCTTCGCCTCACCCTACGAGCAGTACTTC
>-|-|TRBJ2-3|TRBV2
CASRGETDTQYF
TGTGCCAGCAGAGGGGAGACAGATACGCAGTATTTT